The 20 T cell receptor beta chains below were found in one sample sequenced in a study of OX40 agonist ivuxolimab in advanced cancers. Data came from immunoSEQ multiplex PCR; TCRdb stores just in-frame clones and leaves some out. The sample has about 22,000 clones; 75% to 90% are singletons. Sequencing was performed on CD4+ or CD8+ T cells sorted from blood, taken in a trial of the OX40 agonist ivuxolimab. The receptors were gathered from an adult with an advanced solid tumor such as melanoma, head and neck, liver or kidney cancer.

V gene TRBV6-1 combines with J gene TRBJ2-7, with 8 bases lining up with TRBD1. Trimming at V came to 6 bases and at J to 4 bases, leaving 8 bases not matched to a gene. The CDR3 is made up of 14 amino acids. CDR1 is MNHNS and CDR2 is SASEGT in the germline V gene. This CDR3 is CASRYRGWGYEQYF. The CDR3 region has the DNA TGTGCCAGCAGATACAGGGGGTGGGGGTACGAGCAGTACTTC.

This chain joins TRBV11-2 and TRBJ2-1; TRBD2 aligns across 9 bases. V shed 5 bases and J 0 bases; nucleotides not matched to a gene: 14. The CDR3 covers 19 residues. Germline CDR1 is SGHAT and CDR2 is FQNNGV. CDR3 DNA: TGTGCCAGCAGCCGCACAACGGCGGCGGGAGGGGTCTCCTACAATGAGCAGTTCTTC. It encodes CASSRTTAAGGVSYNEQFF.

The V and J genes are TRBV5-1 and TRBJ2-3, with TRBD2 matching over 10 bases. Germline CDR1 SGHRS, CDR2 YFSETQ. V lost 4 bases to trimming and J lost 3 bases; unmatched junction nucleotides: 11. This CDR3 contains 17 residues. The CDR3 DNA reads as TGCGCCAGCAGCACACGGACTAGCGGCGGATGGACAGATACGCAGTATTTT. Translating it yields CASSTRTSGGWTDTQYF.

This rearrangement joins TRBV30 to TRBJ2-3; 11 bases line up with TRBD1. CDR3 length: 13 residues. V dropped 5 bases and J dropped 4; count of bases not matched to a gene: 2. Germline CDR1 and CDR2: GTSNPN and SVGIG (reference sequence). For the CDR3, the DNA is TGTGCCTGGGGACAGGGGGCCGCAGATACGCAGTATTTT. This gives the protein CAWGQGAADTQYF.

The chain combines TRBV2 with TRBJ2-3, with D perhaps assigned TRBD1 or TRBD2 (6 bases each). V gave up 8 bases and J gave up 0 bases, with 21 bases separating them. The CDR3 is made up of 17 amino acids. Germline V CDR1 and CDR2: SNHLY, FYNNEI. DNA of the CDR3: TGTGCCAGCGGGGGGCTAAACCTCTTGACTAGCACAGATACGCAGTATTTT. It codes for CASGGLNLLTSTDTQYF. The complete variable domain, with remaining parts taken from reference TRBV2 and TRBJ2-3, reads EPEVTQTPSHQVTQMGQEVILRCVPISNHLYFYWYRQILGQKVEFLVSFYNNEISEKSEIFDDQFSVERPDGSNFTLKIRSTKLEDSAMYFCASGGLNLLTSTDTQYFGPGTRLTVL.

This chain links TRBV10-1 with TRBJ2-2; no clear D. The germline V gene encodes CDR1 WNHNN and CDR2 SYGVQD (reference sequence). The CDR3 consists of 13 residues. Between the trimmed V and J ends, which lost 3 bases and 1 base, there was a span of 3 bases. In nucleotides, the CDR3 is TGCGCCAGCAGTGATGGGAACACCGGGGAGCTGTTTTTT. Its translation is CASSDGNTGELFF.

The genes are TRBV29-1 and TRBJ2-3; the match to TRBD1 covers 10 bases. CDR1 and CDR2 (germline): SQVTM, ANQGSEA. The trim removed 2 bases at V and 5 bases at J, leaving 4 bases unmatched. This CDR3 comprises 14 residues. CDR3 residues: CSVERQGAGDTQYF. CDR3 nucleotide sequence: TGCAGCGTTGAACGACAGGGGGCGGGAGATACGCAGTATTTT.

The V and J genes are TRBV13 and TRBJ2-1; D remains unclear. The length of the CDR3 is 16 residues. Deletions cut 5 bases from V and 0 bases from J, with 14 bases between. Per the germline V gene, CDR1 is PRHDT and CDR2 is FYEKMQ (reference sequence). CDR3 sequence: CASSHQTGSSYNEQFF. CDR3 DNA: TGTGCCAGCAGCCACCAGACTGGTAGCTCCTACAATGAGCAGTTCTTC.

The chain employs TRBV10-1 and TRBJ2-1; weak D call: TRBD2 (6 bases). Germline V gene sequence: CDR1 WNHNN, CDR2 SYGVQD (reference sequence). CDR3 length equals 14 residues. The V end was cut by 8 bases, the J end by 1 base, with 12 bases between. The CDR3: CASSPGVSYNEQFF. The DNA for the CDR3 is TGCGCCAGCTCCCCGGGAGTTTCCTACAATGAGCAGTTCTTC.

The rearrangement joins TRBV5-5 to TRBJ2-3; 7 bases match TRBD2. The J segment lost 3 bases and the V segment lost 0 bases, leaving 7 bases of the junction unmatched. This CDR3 contains 16 residues. The germline gives CDR1 SGHKS, CDR2 YYEKEE (reference sequence). The CDR3 nucleotides are TGTGCCAGCAGCTTGGGGGAGGGATTGGGAACAGATACGCAGTATTTT. It encodes CASSLGEGLGTDTQYF. Drawing the rest from reference TRBV5-5 and TRBJ2-3, the complete variable domain is DAGVTQSPTHLIKTRGQQVTLRCSPISGHKSVSWYQQVLGQGPQFIFQYYEKEERGRGNFPDRFSARQFPNYSSELNVNALLLGDSALYLCASSLGEGLGTDTQYFGPGTRLTVL.

V is TRBV5-8 and J is TRBJ2-7; 7 bases line up with TRBD1. The CDR3 runs 16 residues. The germline V gene has CDR1 SGHTS and CDR2 YDEGEE. The ends lost 2 bases at V and 3 bases at J; junction bases unmatched: 11. Written as DNA, the CDR3 is TGTGCCAGCAGCTTTGGAGGAACAGGGGCTTTCTACGAGCAGTACTTC. This encodes CASSFGGTGAFYEQYF.

This chain uses TRBV30 with TRBJ2-7, with 9 bases that match TRBD1. V gave up 2 bases and J gave up 5 bases; unmatched junction bases: 7. The CDR3 extends over 14 amino acids. Germline V gene data show CDR1 as GTSNPN and CDR2 as SVGIG (reference sequence). Here the CDR3 DNA reads TGTGCCTGGAGTACGGGACAGGGAAGCCACGAGCAGTACTTC. Its protein is CAWSTGQGSHEQYF.

This clone was counted once. The chain uses TRBV6-5 and TRBJ2-1; TRBD2 matches at 7 bases. This CDR3 has 14 residues. The germline V gene has CDR1 MNHEY and CDR2 SVGAGI. The CDR3 sequence is CASGAGVNYNEQFF. CDR3 nucleotide sequence: TGTGCTTCGGGCGCGGGAGTGAATTACAATGAGCAGTTCTTC.

The genes are TRBV13 and TRBJ1-6; D gene uncertain. V was shortened by 5 bases and J by 4 bases, with 3 bases between the two germline ends. The CDR3 covers 12 residues. The germline V gene encodes CDR1 PRHDT and CDR2 FYEKMQ (reference sequence). The DNA of the CDR3 is TGTGCCAGCAGCCTTTATAATTCACCCCTCCACTTT. Amino acid sequence: CASSLYNSPLHF.

This rearrangement joins TRBV13 to TRBJ2-1; 7 bases fit TRBD2. The CDR3 contains 15 residues. With V trimmed by 0 bases and J by 3 bases, 2 bases remained unmatched. Germline V CDR1 and CDR2: PRHDT, FYEKMQ (reference sequence). As DNA, the CDR3 is TGTGCCAGCAGCTTAGGGGGGAGGGTCTACAATGAGCAGTTCTTC. This translates into CASSLGGRVYNEQFF.

This clone was recorded only once. The CDR3 DNA is TGTGCCAGCAGTTTAGACCGTAGCGGTCAATCTGAGCAGTTCTTC. Translating gives CASSLDRSGQSEQFF. V gene TRBV6-4 combines with J gene TRBJ2-1; a possible D gene is TRBD2 (6 bases). CDR1 is MRHNA, CDR2 SNTAGT, per germline. CDR3 size: 15 residues. The V gene lost 5 bases and the J gene lost 9 bases, with 20 bases spanning the gap.

The chain carries TRBV18 and TRBJ2-5; D unresolved. Germline V CDR1 and CDR2: KGHSH, LQKENI. The germline V and J ends were trimmed by 3 bases and 5 bases, with 1 base remaining between them. There are 10 residues in the CDR3. The CDR3 DNA follows: TGTGCCAGCTCACCCGAGACCCAGTACTTC. This translates into CASSPETQYF.

This clone was observed once. The J gene is TRBJ2-7, the V gene TRBV28, with a possible D match to TRBD2 (5 bases). Germline lookup yields CDR1 MDHEN and CDR2 SYDVKM. Trimming removed 7 bases at V and 2 bases at J, with 24 bases between. This CDR3 comprises 17 residues. The CDR3 coding sequence is TGTGCCAGCACACAAAAAGGCGGGCGTCGAGACACCTACGAGCAGTACTTC. Amino acids: CASTQKGGRRDTYEQYF.

This chain links TRBV11-2 with TRBJ2-3; TRBD2 matches 9 bases. V lost 5 bases and J lost 4; bases outside the gene matches: 16. This CDR3 comprises 18 residues. Per germline, CDR1 SGHAT and CDR2 FQNNGV. The CDR3 reads CASSPPGVLAGRSDTQYF. CDR3 nucleotide sequence: TGTGCCAGCAGCCCGCCCGGAGTTCTAGCGGGAAGATCAGATACGCAGTATTTT.

The J gene is TRBJ1-3, the V gene TRBV11-2; a weak D match, TRBD1 (6 bases). This CDR3 has 11 amino acids. CDR1 SGHAT and CDR2 FQNNGV come from the germline V gene. The V end lost 6 bases, the J end lost 7 bases, and 7 bases lay between the germline ends. The CDR3 nucleotides are TGTGCCAGCAGAGGGGGGAACACCATATATTTT. This codes for CASRGGNTIYF.